The TCR beta chain described here comes from a study of blood T cell repertoires in COVID-19 (dated by TCRdb to the early 2020s). Study-wide context: Samples covering the acute and convalescent phases of COVID-19 were provided by collaborators in the United States, Italy and Spain. Deeply sampled blood TCRbeta repertoires from subjects exposed to, actively infected with, or recovered from COVID-19 were included in the dataset. The repertoires were released in a freely available public database meant as a resource for research on the immune response to SARS-CoV-2. Nearly every sample came with metadata listing a de-identified subject ID, COVID-19 status, age in years and sex. Where available, HLA class I and class II types were taken from metadata supplied by the sample provider and were not determined by assay-based typing. Samples came from the ongoing ImmuneRACE study (first 160 participants) plus 1,254 subjects from 6 global collaborators. The prospective study material was composed of cDNA or gDNA derived from T cells, B-cell-depleted T cells, or PBMCs.

As to this clone: What antigen it recognizes has not been identified. One base away there is no much larger clone; base qualities are not given.

In Seattle, one collaborating source enrolled patients while the infection was active and tracked those patients longitudinally over the course of disease. Whole blood was collected in K2EDTA tubes by collaborating institutions according to the institutions' own protocols. For TCRbeta analysis, collaborators shipped samples in one of three forms: frozen whole blood, isolated PBMCs, or DNA extracted from either of those sample types. TCRbeta CDR3 regions were amplified from genomic DNA by means of the immunoSEQ Assay, a bias-controlled multiplex PCR. The paper's data handling went like this. Within the assay, amplification of reference gene primers was used to estimate how many nucleated cells each sample contained. To quantify the absolute abundance of each unique TCRbeta CDR3 rearrangement, sequence reads were collapsed and filtered. Productive Simpson clonality was computed per sample as the square root of Simpson's diversity index over productive rearrangements. This immuneACCESS table, as held by TCRdb, lists in-frame sequences with V and J called but not all clones. Of the missing ones, under half trace to an unresolved V gene in checked studies; the others have no known cause. V, J and clone size were drawn from that table, and D and trimming were deduced from the DNA. This sample has around 470,000 clones in its table, and about 91% of those were observed once. Roughly 1% of the sample rests with the top ten.

Points the paper makes about the study in general: The amount of clinical and demographic metadata varied by source and participant and was provided uncurated.

The CDR1 and CDR2 encoded by the germline V gene are SGDLS and YYNGEE. The CDR3 numbers 13 residues from cysteine through phenylalanine. Just CDR3 DNA is preserved here, 39 bases in frame from base 1. V sheds 0 bases and J sheds 5 bases, leaving 6 bases between their ends. This clonotype was obtained from a man younger than 30 with COVID-19, enrolled during active disease. The sequence links TRBV9 to TRBJ2-1; no D gene call is confident. The sequencing input was peripheral blood. CDR3 reads: CASSVGVNNEQFF. The DNA sequence reads TGTGCCAGCAGCGTAGGAGTAAACAATGAGCAGTTCTTC. Joined to the reference TRBV9 and TRBJ2-1 proteins, this CDR3 gives the full variable domain: DSGVTQTPKHLITATGQRVTLRCSPRSGDLSVYWYQQSLDQGLQFLIQYYNGEERAKGNILERFSAQQFPDLHSELNLSSLELGDSALYFCASSVGVNNEQFFGPGTRLTVL.